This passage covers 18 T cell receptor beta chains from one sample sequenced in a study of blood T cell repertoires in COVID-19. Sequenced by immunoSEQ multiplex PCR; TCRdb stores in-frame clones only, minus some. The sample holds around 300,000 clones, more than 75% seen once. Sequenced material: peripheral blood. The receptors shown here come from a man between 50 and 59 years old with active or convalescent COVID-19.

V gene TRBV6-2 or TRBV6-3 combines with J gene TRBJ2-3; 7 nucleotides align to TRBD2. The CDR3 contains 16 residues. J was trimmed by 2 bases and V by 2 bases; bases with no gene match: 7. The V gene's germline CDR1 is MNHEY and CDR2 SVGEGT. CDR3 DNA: TGTGCCAGCAGTTACGCAGCGGGGACTCACACAGATACGCAGTATTTT. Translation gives CASSYAAGTHTDTQYF.

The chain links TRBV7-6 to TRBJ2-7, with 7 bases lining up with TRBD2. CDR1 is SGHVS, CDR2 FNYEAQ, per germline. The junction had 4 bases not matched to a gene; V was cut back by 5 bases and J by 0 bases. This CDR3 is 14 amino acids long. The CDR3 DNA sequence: TGTGCCAGCAGCAGACTAGCTAGCTCCTACGAGCAGTACTTC. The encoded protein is CASSRLASSYEQYF. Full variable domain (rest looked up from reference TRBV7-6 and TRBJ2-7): GAGVSQSPRYKVTKRGQDVALRCDPISGHVSLYWYRQALGQGPEFLTYFNYEAQQDKSGLPNDRFSAERPEGSISTLTIQRTEQRDSAMYRCASSRLASSYEQYFGPGTRLTVT.

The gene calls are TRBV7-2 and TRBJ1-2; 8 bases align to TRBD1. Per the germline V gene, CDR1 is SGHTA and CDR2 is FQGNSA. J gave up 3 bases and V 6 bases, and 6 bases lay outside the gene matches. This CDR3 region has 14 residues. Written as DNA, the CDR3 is TGTGCCAGCAGATTGACAGGGGCGCACTATGGCTACACCTTC. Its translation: CASRLTGAHYGYTF. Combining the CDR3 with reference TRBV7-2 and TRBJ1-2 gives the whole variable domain GAGVSQSPSNKVTEKGKDVELRCDPISGHTALYWYRQSLGQGLEFLIYFQGNSAPDKSGLPSDRFSAERTGGSVSTLTIQRTQQEDSAVYLCASRLTGAHYGYTFGSGTRLTVV.

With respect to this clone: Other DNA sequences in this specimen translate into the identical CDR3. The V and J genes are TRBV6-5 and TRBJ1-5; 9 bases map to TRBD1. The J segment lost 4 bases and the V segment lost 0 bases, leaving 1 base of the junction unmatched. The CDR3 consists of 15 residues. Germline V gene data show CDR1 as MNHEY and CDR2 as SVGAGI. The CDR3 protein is CASSYSGQGNQPQHF. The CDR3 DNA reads TGTGCCAGCAGTTACTCAGGACAGGGGAATCAGCCCCAGCATTTT.

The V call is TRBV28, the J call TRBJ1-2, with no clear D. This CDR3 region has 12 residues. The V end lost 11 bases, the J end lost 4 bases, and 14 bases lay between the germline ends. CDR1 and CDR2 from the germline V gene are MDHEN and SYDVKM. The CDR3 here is CACRRGFYGYTF. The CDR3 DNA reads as TGTGCCTGCCGACGGGGATTCTATGGCTACACCTTC.

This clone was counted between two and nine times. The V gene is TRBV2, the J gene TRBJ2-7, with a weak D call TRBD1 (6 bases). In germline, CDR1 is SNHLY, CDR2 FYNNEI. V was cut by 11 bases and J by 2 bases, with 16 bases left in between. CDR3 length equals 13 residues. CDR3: CAGRGQTPYEQYF. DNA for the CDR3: TGTGCCGGACGAGGACAGACACCCTACGAGCAGTACTTC.

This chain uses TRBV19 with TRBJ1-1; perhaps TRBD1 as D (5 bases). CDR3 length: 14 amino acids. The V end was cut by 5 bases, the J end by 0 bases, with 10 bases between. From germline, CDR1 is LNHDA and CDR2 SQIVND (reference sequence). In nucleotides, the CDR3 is TGTGCCAGTAGTGCGGCAGGGCTGAACACTGAAGCTTTCTTT. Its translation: CASSAAGLNTEAFF.

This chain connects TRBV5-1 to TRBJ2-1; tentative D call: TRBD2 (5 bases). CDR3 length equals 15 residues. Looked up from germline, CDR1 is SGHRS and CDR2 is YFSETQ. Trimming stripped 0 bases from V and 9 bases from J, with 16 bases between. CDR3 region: CASSLVEGPWVEQFF. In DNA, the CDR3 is TGCGCCAGCAGCTTGGTAGAGGGTCCTTGGGTTGAGCAGTTCTTC.

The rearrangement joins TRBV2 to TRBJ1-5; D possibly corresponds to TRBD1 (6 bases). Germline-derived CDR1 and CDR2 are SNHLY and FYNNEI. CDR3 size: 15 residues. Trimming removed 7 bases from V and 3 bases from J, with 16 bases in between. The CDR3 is CASMRETGINQPQHF. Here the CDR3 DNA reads TGTGCCAGCATGAGGGAGACAGGCATCAATCAGCCCCAGCATTTT.

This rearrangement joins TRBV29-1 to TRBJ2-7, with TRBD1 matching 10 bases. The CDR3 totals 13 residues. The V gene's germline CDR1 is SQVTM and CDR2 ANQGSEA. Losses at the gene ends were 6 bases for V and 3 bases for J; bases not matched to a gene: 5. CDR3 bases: TGCAGCGTGGGGACAGGGGAAATCTACGAGCAGTACTTC. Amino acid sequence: CSVGTGEIYEQYF.

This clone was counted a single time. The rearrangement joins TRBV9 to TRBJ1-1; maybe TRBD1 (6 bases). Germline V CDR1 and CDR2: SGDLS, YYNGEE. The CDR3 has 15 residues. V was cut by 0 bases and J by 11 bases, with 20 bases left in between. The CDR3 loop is CASSVVSRLGAPAFF. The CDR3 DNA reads TGTGCCAGCAGCGTAGTCAGTCGCTTGGGGGCGCCGGCTTTCTTT.

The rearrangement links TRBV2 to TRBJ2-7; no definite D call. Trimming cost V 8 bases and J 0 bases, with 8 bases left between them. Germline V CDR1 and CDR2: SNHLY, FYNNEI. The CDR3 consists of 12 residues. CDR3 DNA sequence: TGTGCCAGCGTTGCTAACTCCTACGAGCAGTACTTC. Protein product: CASVANSYEQYF.

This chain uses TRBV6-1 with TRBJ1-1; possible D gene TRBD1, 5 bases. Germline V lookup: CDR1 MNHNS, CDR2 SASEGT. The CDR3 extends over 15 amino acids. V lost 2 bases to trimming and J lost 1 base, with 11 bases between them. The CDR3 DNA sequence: TGTGCCAGCAGTGAACTAGGGGTGGGGAACACTGAAGCTTTCTTT. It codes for CASSELGVGNTEAFF.

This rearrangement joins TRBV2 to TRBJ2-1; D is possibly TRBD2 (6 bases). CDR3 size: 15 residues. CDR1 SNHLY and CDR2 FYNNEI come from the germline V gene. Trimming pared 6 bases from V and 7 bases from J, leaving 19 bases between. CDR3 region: CASSLSTSYRNEQFF. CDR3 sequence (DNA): TGTGCCAGCAGCCTTTCTACTAGCTACAGGAATGAGCAGTTCTTC.

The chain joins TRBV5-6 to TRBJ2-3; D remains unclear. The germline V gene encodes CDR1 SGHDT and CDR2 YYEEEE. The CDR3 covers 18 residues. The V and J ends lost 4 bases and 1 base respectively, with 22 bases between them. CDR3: CASSGWAQRPSGTDTQYF. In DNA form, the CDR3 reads TGTGCCAGCAGCGGATGGGCCCAGAGACCCTCTGGCACAGATACGCAGTATTTT.

DNA of the CDR3: TGTGCCAGCTCACCCGGAACCGGGTACGAGCAGTACTTC. This sequence encodes CASSPGTGYEQYF. The gene calls are TRBV18 and TRBJ2-7; D is ambiguous. Germline values: CDR1 KGHSH, CDR2 LQKENI. Trimming removed 3 bases from V and 4 bases from J, with 10 bases in between. CDR3 length equals 13 residues. Based on the CDR3 plus reference TRBV18 and TRBJ2-7, the full variable domain is NAGVMQNPRHLVRRRGQEARLRCSPMKGHSHVYWYRQLPEEGLKFMVYLQKENIIDESGMPKERFSAEFPKEGPSILRIQQVVRGDSAAYFCASSPGTGYEQYFGPGTRLTVT.

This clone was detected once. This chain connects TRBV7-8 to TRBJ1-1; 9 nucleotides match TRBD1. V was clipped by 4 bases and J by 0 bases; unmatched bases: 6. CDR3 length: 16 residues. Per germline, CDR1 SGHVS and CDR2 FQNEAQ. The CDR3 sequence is CASSSLWDRVNTEAFF. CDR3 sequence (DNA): TGTGCCAGCAGCTCCCTCTGGGACAGGGTGAACACTGAAGCTTTCTTT.

The CDR3 spells CASSEGQGSLRGYTF. The CDR3 nucleotides read TGTGCCAGCAGTGAAGGGCAGGGGAGTCTGCGTGGCTACACCTTC. The chain combines TRBV2 with TRBJ1-2; D is perhaps TRBD1 (6 bases). V lost 1 base to trimming and J lost 7 bases, with 16 bases between them. The CDR3 has 15 amino acids. Germline V gives CDR1 SNHLY, CDR2 FYNNEI.